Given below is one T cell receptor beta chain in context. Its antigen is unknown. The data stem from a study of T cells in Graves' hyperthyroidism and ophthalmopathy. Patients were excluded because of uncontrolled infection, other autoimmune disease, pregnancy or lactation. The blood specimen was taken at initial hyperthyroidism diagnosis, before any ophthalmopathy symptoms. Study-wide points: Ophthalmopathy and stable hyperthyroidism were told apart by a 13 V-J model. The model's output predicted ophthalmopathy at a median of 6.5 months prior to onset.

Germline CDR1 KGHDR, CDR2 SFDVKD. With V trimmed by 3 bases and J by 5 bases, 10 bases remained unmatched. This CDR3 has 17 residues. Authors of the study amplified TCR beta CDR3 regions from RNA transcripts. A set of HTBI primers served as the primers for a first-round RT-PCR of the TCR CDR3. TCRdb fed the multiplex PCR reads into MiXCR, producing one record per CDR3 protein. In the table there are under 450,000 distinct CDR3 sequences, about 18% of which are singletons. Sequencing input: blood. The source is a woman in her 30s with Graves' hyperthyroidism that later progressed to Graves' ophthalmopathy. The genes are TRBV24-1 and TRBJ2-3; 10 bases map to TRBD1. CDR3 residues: CATSDPTGTGVGDTQYF. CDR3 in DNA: TGTGCCACCAGTGATCCAACCGGGACAGGGGTTGGAGATACGCAGTATTTT.